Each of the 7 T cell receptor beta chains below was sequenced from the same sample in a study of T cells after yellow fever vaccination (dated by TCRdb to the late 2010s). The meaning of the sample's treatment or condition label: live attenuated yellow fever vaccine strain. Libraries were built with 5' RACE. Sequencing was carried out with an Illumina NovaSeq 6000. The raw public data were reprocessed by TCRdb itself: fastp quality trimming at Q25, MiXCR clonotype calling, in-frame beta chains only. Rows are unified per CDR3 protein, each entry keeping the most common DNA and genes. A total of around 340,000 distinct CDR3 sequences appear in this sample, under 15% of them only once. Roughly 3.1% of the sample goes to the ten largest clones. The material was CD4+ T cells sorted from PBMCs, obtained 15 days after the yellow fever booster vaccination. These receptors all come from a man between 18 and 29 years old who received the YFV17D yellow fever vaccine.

Here the CDR3 reads CASSLDGQGRPFF. CDR3 nucleotide sequence: TGTGCCAGCAGCTTGGATGGACAGGGTAGGCCTTTCTTT. The chain carries TRBV5-4 and TRBJ1-1, with 8 bases matching TRBD1. Germline-derived CDR1 and CDR2 are SGHNT and YYREEE (reference sequence). The CDR3 has 13 residues. V shed 0 bases and J 12 bases; nucleotides not matched to a gene: 7.

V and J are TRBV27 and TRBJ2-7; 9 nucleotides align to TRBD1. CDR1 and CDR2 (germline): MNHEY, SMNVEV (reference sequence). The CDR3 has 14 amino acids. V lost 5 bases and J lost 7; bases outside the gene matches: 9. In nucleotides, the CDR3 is TGTGCCAGCAGTGGGGGACAGGGCACGGGGGAGCAGTACTTC. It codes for CASSGGQGTGEQYF.

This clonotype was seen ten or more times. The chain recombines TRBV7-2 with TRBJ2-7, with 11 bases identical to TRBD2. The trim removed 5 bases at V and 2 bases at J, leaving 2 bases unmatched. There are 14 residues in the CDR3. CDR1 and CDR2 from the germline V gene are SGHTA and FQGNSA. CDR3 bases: TGTGCCAGCAGCCCTAGCGGGGGGCCCTACGAGCAGTACTTC. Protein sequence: CASSPSGGPYEQYF.

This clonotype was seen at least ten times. The CDR3 nucleotides are TGTGCCAGCAGCTTAGACAGCGCCCGCACTGGAAACACCATATATTTT. This sequence encodes CASSLDSARTGNTIYF. The chain employs TRBV7-2 and TRBJ1-3; the D is unclear. The CDR3 totals 16 residues. Germline CDR1 SGHTA, CDR2 FQGNSA. Trimming took 1 base from V and 2 from J, leaving 12 bases between them.

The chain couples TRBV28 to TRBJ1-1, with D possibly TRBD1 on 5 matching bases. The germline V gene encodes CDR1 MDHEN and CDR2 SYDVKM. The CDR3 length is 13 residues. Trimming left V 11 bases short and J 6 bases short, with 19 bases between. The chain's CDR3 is CAGGGGRWAEAFF. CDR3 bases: TGTGCCGGCGGGGGAGGACGGTGGGCTGAAGCTTTCTTT.

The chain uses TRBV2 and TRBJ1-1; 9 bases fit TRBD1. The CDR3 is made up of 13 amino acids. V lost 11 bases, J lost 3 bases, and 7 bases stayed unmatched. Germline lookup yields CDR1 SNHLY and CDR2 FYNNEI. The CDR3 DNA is TGTGCCGGCGACCGGGACAGGGACACTGAAGCTTTCTTT. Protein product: CAGDRDRDTEAFF.

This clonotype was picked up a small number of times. CDR3 nucleotide sequence: TGTGCCAGCTCAGCTTTCGGCGGCTCGAACACCGGGGAGCTGTTTTTT. Amino acids: CASSAFGGSNTGELFF. The chain employs TRBV18 and TRBJ2-2; no firm D call. Per the germline V gene, CDR1 is KGHSH and CDR2 is LQKENI. V was pared by 5 bases and J by 0 bases, with 13 bases between. CDR3 length: 16 amino acids.